Following are 19 T cell receptor beta chains from one sample sequenced in a study of cytomegalovirus exposure and HLA in healthy donors. Both 60 Vbeta primers and 13 Jbeta primers went into the PCR. Clones were read by immunoSEQ multiplex PCR, and TCRdb kept only the in-frame ones, dropping some. The table records roughly 150,000 clones, around 73% of them present only once. The source material was PBMCs. The receptors here all came from a woman younger than 35 in good health and CMV-seropositive.

The rearrangement uses TRBV9 and TRBJ2-7; D possibly corresponds to TRBD1 (6 bases). From germline, CDR1 is SGDLS and CDR2 YYNGEE. Trimming removed 3 bases at V and 3 bases at J, with 10 bases between. CDR3 size: 13 residues. CDR3 region: CASSARTDYEQYF. CDR3 bases: TGTGCCAGCAGCGCAAGGACAGACTACGAGCAGTACTTC.

This clone was found a few times. In DNA, the CDR3 is TGTGCCAGCAGCCCGACGGGGGGCCGGGGAGATACGCAGTATTTT. It yields the protein CASSPTGGRGDTQYF. The V gene is TRBV6-6, the J gene TRBJ2-3; possible D gene TRBD2, 7 bases. Germline V CDR1 and CDR2: MNHNY, SVGAGI (reference sequence). The CDR3 covers 15 residues. Between the trimmed V and J ends, which lost 6 bases and 5 bases, there was a span of 18 bases.

The V gene is TRBV28, the J gene TRBJ1-6; 7 nucleotides line up with TRBD1. Germline assignment: CDR1 MDHEN and CDR2 SYDVKM. V lost 3 bases to trimming and J lost 12 bases; unmatched junction nucleotides: 14. CDR3 length: 16 amino acids. In DNA, the CDR3 is TGTGCCAGCAGTTTTGCTCTCAGGGGGAATCACCAACCCCTCCACTTT. Its translation: CASSFALRGNHQPLHF.

The chain is built from TRBV29-1 and TRBJ2-1, with 11 bases fitting TRBD2. Germline V lookup: CDR1 SQVTM, CDR2 ANQGSEA. This CDR3 is 15 amino acids long. Germline trimming cut 3 bases from V and 6 bases from J; bases unmatched to any gene: 7. This CDR3 reads CSVDQSSGGTNEQFF. CDR3 DNA sequence: TGCAGCGTTGACCAATCTAGCGGGGGGACCAATGAGCAGTTCTTC.

The count of this clone is one. The gene calls are TRBV30 and TRBJ1-2, with a possible D match to TRBD1 (5 bases). The V end was cut by 2 bases, the J end by 5 bases, with 15 bases between. CDR1 and CDR2 from the germline V gene are GTSNPN and SVGIG (reference sequence). CDR3 size: 14 residues. The chain's CDR3 is CAWSLSGSAYGYTF. DNA of the CDR3: TGTGCCTGGAGTCTATCAGGGTCGGCGTATGGCTACACCTTC.

The chain is built from TRBV19 and TRBJ1-1; TRBD1 is a possible D gene (5 bases). Between the trimmed V and J ends, which lost 4 bases and 0 bases, there was a span of 12 bases. The CDR3 is made up of 15 amino acids. Germline-derived CDR1 and CDR2 are LNHDA and SQIVND (reference sequence). In DNA, the CDR3 is TGTGCCAGTAGTACCCGGACATTACTGAACACTGAAGCTTTCTTT. This gives the protein CASSTRTLLNTEAFF.

The chain joins TRBV6-5 to TRBJ2-2, with 7 bases aligning to TRBD2. V shed 5 bases, J shed 3 bases, and the junction held 3 bases outside the gene matches. Germline values: CDR1 MNHEY, CDR2 SVGAGI. The CDR3 loop spans 14 amino acids. In nucleotides, the CDR3 is TGTGCCAGCAGTGGGGGGGGGTACACCGGGGAGCTGTTTTTT. Translation: CASSGGGYTGELFF.

V usage is TRBV10-3 and J usage is TRBJ1-2; D not certain. Germline CDR1 reads ENHRY; CDR2 reads SYGVKD. CDR3 length: 12 residues. V lost 2 bases and J 6 bases, leaving 7 bases between the germline ends. The CDR3 bases are TGTGCCATCAGTGAGAAATCTGATGGCTACACCTTC. Its protein is CAISEKSDGYTF.

The V and J genes are TRBV18 and TRBJ2-1; 11 positions agree with TRBD1. This CDR3 has 15 residues. V trimming: 5 bases; J trimming: 6 bases; junction bases outside the gene matches: 6. Germline V gene sequence: CDR1 KGHSH, CDR2 LQKENI. CDR3 sequence (DNA): TGTGCCAGCTCAACTAGGACAGGGGGCCTCAATGAGCAGTTCTTC. This translates into CASSTRTGGLNEQFF.

The chain carries TRBV6-5 and TRBJ1-5; TRBD1 agrees at 7 bases. After removal of 6 bases from V and 3 bases from J, the junction contained 8 bases not matched to a gene. Per germline, CDR1 MNHEY and CDR2 SVGAGI. CDR3 length: 15 amino acids. CDR3 loop: CASSPDRDLNQPQHF. The CDR3 region has the DNA TGTGCCAGCAGCCCCGACAGGGACCTCAATCAGCCCCAGCATTTT.

This clone occurred once. The genes are TRBV27 and TRBJ1-3, with D possibly being TRBD1 (5 bases). V lost 8 bases to trimming and J lost 7 bases, with 21 bases between them. Germline CDR1 MNHEY, CDR2 SMNVEV (reference sequence). This CDR3 spans 15 amino acids. The CDR3 DNA sequence: TGTGCCAGCGGGGCCCTGGGGCGGGATTTTAACACCATATATTTT. Residues: CASGALGRDFNTIYF.

This chain connects TRBV29-1 to TRBJ2-5; D gene uncertain. Gene TRBJ2-7 matches the end of the DNA better, so the J call may be wrong. From germline, CDR1 is SQVTM and CDR2 ANQGSEA. The CDR3 length is 12 residues. The CDR3 bases are TGCAGCGTTGCCGGCGAAGACTACGAGCAGTACTTC. Protein sequence: CSVAGEDYEQYF.

This chain links TRBV27 with TRBJ2-7, with D maybe TRBD1 (5 bases). The germline gives CDR1 MNHEY, CDR2 SMNVEV (reference sequence). This CDR3 has 16 amino acids. V was trimmed by 2 bases and J by 5 bases, leaving 19 bases between them. The CDR3: CASSLRVVGRAHEQYF. In nucleotides, the CDR3 is TGTGCCAGCAGTTTAAGGGTAGTGGGCAGGGCCCACGAGCAGTACTTC.

About this clone itself: Within the sample, other DNA sequences also encode this same CDR3. The V call is TRBV27, the J call TRBJ1-5, with 7 bases fitting TRBD1. The CDR3 consists of 14 residues. Trimming took 5 bases from V and 2 from J; bases not matched to a gene: 3. Germline-derived CDR1 and CDR2 are MNHEY and SMNVEV (reference sequence). The CDR3 here is CASSHRGGNQPQHF. CDR3 DNA: TGTGCCAGCAGTCACAGGGGTGGCAATCAGCCCCAGCATTTT.

This clone was seen only a few times. The V call is TRBV6-4, the J call TRBJ2-3, with 7 bases matching TRBD1. Germline trimming cut 6 bases from V and 0 bases from J; bases unmatched to any gene: 12. CDR1 is MRHNA, CDR2 SNTAGT, per germline. The CDR3 extends over 17 amino acids. CDR3 residues: CASSYRGGSSSTDTQYF. CDR3 DNA: TGTGCCAGCAGCTACAGGGGTGGTTCCTCTAGCACAGATACGCAGTATTTT.

The CDR3 region has the DNA TGTGCCAGCAGCCAACAGGGGTACAGCTCCTACGAGCAGTACTTC. Residues: CASSQQGYSSYEQYF. This chain connects TRBV7-9 to TRBJ2-7, with 7 bases matching TRBD1. CDR1 is SEHNR, CDR2 FQNEAQ, per germline (reference sequence). This CDR3 region has 15 residues. V shed 5 bases and J 0 bases; nucleotides not matched to a gene: 7.

The chain couples TRBV5-4 to TRBJ1-2; no firm D call. Germline V lookup: CDR1 SGHNT, CDR2 YYREEE (reference sequence). V lost 3 bases and J lost 8, with 8 bases in between. There are 11 residues in the CDR3. CDR3 loop: CASSSLTGYTF. For the CDR3, the DNA is TGTGCCAGCAGCTCCTTGACAGGCTACACCTTC.

The chain has TRBV6-6 and TRBJ2-1, with 11 bases matching TRBD2. Germline CDR1 MNHNY, CDR2 SVGAGI (reference sequence). Germline trimming cut 6 bases from V and 0 bases from J; bases unmatched to any gene: 4. The CDR3 covers 16 residues. The DNA of the CDR3 is TGTGCCAGCAGGGGCGGACTAGCGGGCTCCTACAATGAGCAGTTCTTC. This sequence encodes CASRGGLAGSYNEQFF.

CDR3 in DNA: TGTGCCAGCAGCTCCGGGGGGATGCGATACGAGCAGTACTTC. Protein sequence: CASSSGGMRYEQYF. The V and J genes are TRBV7-9 and TRBJ2-7, with 7 positions matching TRBD2. V was pared by 4 bases and J by 4 bases, with 7 bases of the junction left unmatched. Germline V gene lookup returns CDR1 SEHNR and CDR2 FQNEAQ (reference sequence). This CDR3 is 14 amino acids long.